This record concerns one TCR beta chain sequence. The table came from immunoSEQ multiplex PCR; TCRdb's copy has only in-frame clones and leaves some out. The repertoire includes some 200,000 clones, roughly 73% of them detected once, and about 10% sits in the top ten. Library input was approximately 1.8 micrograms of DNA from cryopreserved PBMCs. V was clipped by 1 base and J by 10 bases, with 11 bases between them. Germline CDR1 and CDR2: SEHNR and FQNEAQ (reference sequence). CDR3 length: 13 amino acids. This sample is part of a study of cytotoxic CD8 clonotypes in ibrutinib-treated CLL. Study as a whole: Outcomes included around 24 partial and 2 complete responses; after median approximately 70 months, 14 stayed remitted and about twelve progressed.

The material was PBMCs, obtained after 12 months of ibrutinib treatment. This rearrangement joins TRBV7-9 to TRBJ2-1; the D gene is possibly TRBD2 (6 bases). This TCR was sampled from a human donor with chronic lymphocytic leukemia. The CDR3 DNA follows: TGTGCCAGCAGCTTAGTCCTCGGGAGAGAGCAGTTCTTC. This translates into CASSLVLGREQFF.